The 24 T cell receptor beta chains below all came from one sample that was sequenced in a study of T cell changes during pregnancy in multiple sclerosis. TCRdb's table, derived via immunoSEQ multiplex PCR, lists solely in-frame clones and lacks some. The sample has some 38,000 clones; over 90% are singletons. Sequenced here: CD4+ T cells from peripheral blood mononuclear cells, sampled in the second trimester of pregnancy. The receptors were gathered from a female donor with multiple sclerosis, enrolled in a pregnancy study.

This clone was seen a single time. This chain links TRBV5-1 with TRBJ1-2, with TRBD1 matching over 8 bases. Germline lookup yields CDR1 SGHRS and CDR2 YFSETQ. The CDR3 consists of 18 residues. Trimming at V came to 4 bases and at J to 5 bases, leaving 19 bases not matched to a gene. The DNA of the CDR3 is TGCGCCAGCAGCCCTCACTTTCCAGGGGGCGCGATCTCGTATGGCTACACCTTC. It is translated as CASSPHFPGGAISYGYTF.

CDR3 amino acids: CASSIGGVSNQPQHF. The CDR3, as DNA: TGTGCCAGTAGTATTGGCGGGGTGAGCAATCAGCCCCAGCATTTT. The chain joins TRBV19 to TRBJ1-5; no clear D gene. Looked up from germline, CDR1 is LNHDA and CDR2 is SQIVND (reference sequence). Between the trimmed V and J ends, which lost 3 bases and 1 base, there was a span of 10 bases. The CDR3 covers 15 residues.

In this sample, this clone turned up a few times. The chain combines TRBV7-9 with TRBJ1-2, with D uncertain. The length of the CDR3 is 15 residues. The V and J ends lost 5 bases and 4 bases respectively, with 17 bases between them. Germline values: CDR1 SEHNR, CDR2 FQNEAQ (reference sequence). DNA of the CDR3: TGTGCCAGCAGCCCCAAACCCGAGCCCACCTATGGCTACACCTTC. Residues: CASSPKPEPTYGYTF.

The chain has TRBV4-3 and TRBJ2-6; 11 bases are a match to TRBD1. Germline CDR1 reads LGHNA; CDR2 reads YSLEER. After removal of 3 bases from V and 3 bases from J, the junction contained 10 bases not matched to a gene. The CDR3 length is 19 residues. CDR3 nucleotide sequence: TGCGCCAGCAGCCAGGCGACCGGGACAGGGGGGTTTGGGGCCAACGTCCTGACTTTC. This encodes CASSQATGTGGFGANVLTF.

CDR3 loop: CASSLAGAGNYEQYF. CDR3 DNA: TGTGCCAGCAGCTTAGCAGGCGCAGGGAATTACGAGCAGTACTTC. The genes are TRBV7-6 and TRBJ2-7, with D possibly being TRBD1 (5 bases). The germline gives CDR1 SGHVS, CDR2 FNYEAQ. The CDR3 has 15 residues. With 0 bases removed from V and 4 bases from J, the gap between germline ends came to 13 bases.

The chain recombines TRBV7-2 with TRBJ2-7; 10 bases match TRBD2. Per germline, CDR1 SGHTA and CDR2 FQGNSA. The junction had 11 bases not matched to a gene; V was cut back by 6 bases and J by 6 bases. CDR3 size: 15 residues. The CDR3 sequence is CASSRALAGESEQYF. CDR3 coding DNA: TGTGCCAGCAGTAGGGCCCTAGCGGGAGAAAGCGAGCAGTACTTC. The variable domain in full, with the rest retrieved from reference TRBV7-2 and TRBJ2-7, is GAGVSQSPSNKVTEKGKDVELRCDPISGHTALYWYRQSLGQGLEFLIYFQGNSAPDKSGLPSDRFSAERTGGSVSTLTIQRTQQEDSAVYLCASSRALAGESEQYFGPGTRLTVT.

The CDR3 nucleotides read TGTGCCAGCACCAAGGGGGGGGCGTACTATGGCTACACCTTC. Translating gives CASTKGGAYYGYTF. This chain joins TRBV2 and TRBJ1-2, with a tentative D call TRBD1 (6 bases). Germline CDR1 SNHLY, CDR2 FYNNEI. Trimming took 7 bases from V and 3 from J, leaving 15 bases between them. This CDR3 contains 14 residues. Looking up the rest from reference TRBV2 and TRBJ1-2 gives the full variable domain: EPEVTQTPSHQVTQMGQEVILRCVPISNHLYFYWYRQILGQKVEFLVSFYNNEISEKSEIFDDQFSVERPDGSNFTLKIRSTKLEDSAMYFCASTKGGAYYGYTFGSGTRLTVV.

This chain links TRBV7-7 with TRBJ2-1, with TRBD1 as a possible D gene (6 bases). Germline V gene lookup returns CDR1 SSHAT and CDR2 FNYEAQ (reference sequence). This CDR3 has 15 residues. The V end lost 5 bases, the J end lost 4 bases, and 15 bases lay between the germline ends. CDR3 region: CASSPGQDLYNEQFF. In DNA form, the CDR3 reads TGTGCCAGCAGCCCGGGACAAGACCTTTACAATGAGCAGTTCTTC.

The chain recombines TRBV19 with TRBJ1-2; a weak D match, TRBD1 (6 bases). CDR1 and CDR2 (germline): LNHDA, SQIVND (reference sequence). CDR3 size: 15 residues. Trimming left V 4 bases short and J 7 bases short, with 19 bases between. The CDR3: CASSSPGTRFSGYTF. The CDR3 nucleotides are TGTGCCAGTAGTAGCCCCGGGACAAGGTTTTCTGGCTACACCTTC.

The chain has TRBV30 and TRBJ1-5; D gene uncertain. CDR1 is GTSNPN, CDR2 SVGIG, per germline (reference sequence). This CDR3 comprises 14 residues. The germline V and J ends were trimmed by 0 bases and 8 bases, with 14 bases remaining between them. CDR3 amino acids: CAWSVRHQLKPQHF. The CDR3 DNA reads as TGTGCCTGGAGTGTGAGACATCAGCTAAAGCCCCAGCATTTT.

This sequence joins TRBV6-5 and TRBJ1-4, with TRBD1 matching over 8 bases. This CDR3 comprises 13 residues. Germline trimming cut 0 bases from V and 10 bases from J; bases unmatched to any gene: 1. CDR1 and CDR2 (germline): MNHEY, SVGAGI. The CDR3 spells CASSYSDRGKLFF. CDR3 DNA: TGTGCCAGCAGTTACTCTGACAGGGGAAAACTGTTTTTT.

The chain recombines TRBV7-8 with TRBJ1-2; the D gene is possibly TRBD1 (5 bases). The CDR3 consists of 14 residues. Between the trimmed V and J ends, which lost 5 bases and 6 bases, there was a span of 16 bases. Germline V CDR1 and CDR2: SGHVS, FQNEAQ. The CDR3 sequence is CASSPSGGIDGYTF. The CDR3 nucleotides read TGTGCCAGCAGCCCGAGCGGGGGGATCGATGGCTACACCTTC. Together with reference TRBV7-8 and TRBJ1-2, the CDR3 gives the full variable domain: GAGVSQSPRYKVAKRGQDVALRCDPISGHVSLFWYQQALGQGPEFLTYFQNEAQLDKSGLPSDRFFAERPEGSVSTLKIQRTQQEDSAVYLCASSPSGGIDGYTFGSGTRLTVV.

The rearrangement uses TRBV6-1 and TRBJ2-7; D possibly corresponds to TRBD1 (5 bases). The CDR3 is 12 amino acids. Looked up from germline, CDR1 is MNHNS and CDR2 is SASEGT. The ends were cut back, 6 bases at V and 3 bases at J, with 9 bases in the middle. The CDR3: CASRLTVYEQYF. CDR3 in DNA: TGTGCCAGCAGACTGACAGTCTACGAGCAGTACTTC.

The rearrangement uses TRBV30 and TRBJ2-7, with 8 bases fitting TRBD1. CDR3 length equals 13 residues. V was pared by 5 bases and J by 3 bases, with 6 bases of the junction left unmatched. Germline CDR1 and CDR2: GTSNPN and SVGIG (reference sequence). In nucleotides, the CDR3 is TGTGCCTGGGGACAGGGAAAAGGCTACGAGCAGTACTTC. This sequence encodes CAWGQGKGYEQYF.

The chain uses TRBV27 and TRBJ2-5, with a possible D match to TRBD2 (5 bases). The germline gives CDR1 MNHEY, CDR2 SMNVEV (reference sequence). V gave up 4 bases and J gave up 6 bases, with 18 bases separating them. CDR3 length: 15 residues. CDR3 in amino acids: CASSSFRGSKKTQYF. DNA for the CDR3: TGTGCCAGCAGTTCCTTCCGTGGGAGTAAGAAGACCCAGTACTTC.

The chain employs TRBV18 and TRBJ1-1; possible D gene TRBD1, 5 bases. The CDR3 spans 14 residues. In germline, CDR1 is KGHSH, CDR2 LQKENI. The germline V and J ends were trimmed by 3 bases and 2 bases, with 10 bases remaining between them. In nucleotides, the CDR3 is TGTGCCAGCTCACCCCAGGGTCTAAACACTGAAGCTTTCTTT. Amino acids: CASSPQGLNTEAFF.

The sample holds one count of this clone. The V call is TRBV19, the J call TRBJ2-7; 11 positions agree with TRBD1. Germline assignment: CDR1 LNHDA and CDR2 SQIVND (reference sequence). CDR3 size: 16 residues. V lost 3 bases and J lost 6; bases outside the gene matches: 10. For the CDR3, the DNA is TGTGCCAGTAGTATGGCTAGGACAGGGGGCGCGGCCGAGCAGTACTTC. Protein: CASSMARTGGAAEQYF.

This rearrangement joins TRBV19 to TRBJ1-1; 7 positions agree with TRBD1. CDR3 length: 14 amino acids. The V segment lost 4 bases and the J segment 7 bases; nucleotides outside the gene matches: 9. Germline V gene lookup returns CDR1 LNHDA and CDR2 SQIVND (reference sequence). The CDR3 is CASSTSRQGLEAFF. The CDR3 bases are TGTGCCAGTAGTACGTCGCGACAGGGCCTTGAAGCTTTCTTT.

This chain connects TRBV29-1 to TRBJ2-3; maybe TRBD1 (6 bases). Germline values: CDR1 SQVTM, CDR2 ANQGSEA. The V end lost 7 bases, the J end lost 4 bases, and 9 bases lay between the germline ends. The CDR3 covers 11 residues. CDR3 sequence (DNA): TGCAGCGCCCACAGGGCAGATACGCAGTATTTT. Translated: CSAHRADTQYF.

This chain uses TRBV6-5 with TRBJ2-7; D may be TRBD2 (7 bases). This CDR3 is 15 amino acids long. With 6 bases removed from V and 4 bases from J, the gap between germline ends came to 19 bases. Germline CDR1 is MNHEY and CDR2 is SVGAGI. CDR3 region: CASSLRGGPSYEQYF. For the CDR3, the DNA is TGTGCCAGCAGCCTTAGGGGGGGTCCTTCTTACGAGCAGTACTTC.

CDR3 DNA: TGCGCCAGCAGTTCGGGACAGGGAAATTCACCCCTCCACTTT. It translates to CASSSGQGNSPLHF. The gene calls are TRBV5-1 and TRBJ1-6, with 9 positions matching TRBD1. Germline V gene data show CDR1 as SGHRS and CDR2 as YFSETQ. The CDR3 is 14 residues long. V dropped 5 bases and J dropped 7; count of bases not matched to a gene: 4.

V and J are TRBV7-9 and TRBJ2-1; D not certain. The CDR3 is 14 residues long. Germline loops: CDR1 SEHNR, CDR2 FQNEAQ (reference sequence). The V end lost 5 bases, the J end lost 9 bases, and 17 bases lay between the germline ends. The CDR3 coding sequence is TGTGCCAGCAGCCACCTCAGAGAGAGGAGTGAGCAGTTCTTC. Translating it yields CASSHLRERSEQFF.

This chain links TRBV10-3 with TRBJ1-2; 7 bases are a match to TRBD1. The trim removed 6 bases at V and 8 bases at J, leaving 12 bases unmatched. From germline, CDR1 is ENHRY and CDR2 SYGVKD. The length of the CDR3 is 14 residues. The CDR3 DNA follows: TGTGCCATCAGCTCAACAGGGGCATCGGGGGGCTACACCTTC. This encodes CAISSTGASGGYTF.

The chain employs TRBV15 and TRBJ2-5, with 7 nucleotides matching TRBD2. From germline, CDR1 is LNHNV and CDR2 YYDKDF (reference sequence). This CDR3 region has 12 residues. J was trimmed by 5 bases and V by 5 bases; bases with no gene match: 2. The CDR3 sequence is CATSLGGETQYF. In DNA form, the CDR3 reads TGTGCCACCAGCTTGGGGGGGGAGACCCAGTACTTC.